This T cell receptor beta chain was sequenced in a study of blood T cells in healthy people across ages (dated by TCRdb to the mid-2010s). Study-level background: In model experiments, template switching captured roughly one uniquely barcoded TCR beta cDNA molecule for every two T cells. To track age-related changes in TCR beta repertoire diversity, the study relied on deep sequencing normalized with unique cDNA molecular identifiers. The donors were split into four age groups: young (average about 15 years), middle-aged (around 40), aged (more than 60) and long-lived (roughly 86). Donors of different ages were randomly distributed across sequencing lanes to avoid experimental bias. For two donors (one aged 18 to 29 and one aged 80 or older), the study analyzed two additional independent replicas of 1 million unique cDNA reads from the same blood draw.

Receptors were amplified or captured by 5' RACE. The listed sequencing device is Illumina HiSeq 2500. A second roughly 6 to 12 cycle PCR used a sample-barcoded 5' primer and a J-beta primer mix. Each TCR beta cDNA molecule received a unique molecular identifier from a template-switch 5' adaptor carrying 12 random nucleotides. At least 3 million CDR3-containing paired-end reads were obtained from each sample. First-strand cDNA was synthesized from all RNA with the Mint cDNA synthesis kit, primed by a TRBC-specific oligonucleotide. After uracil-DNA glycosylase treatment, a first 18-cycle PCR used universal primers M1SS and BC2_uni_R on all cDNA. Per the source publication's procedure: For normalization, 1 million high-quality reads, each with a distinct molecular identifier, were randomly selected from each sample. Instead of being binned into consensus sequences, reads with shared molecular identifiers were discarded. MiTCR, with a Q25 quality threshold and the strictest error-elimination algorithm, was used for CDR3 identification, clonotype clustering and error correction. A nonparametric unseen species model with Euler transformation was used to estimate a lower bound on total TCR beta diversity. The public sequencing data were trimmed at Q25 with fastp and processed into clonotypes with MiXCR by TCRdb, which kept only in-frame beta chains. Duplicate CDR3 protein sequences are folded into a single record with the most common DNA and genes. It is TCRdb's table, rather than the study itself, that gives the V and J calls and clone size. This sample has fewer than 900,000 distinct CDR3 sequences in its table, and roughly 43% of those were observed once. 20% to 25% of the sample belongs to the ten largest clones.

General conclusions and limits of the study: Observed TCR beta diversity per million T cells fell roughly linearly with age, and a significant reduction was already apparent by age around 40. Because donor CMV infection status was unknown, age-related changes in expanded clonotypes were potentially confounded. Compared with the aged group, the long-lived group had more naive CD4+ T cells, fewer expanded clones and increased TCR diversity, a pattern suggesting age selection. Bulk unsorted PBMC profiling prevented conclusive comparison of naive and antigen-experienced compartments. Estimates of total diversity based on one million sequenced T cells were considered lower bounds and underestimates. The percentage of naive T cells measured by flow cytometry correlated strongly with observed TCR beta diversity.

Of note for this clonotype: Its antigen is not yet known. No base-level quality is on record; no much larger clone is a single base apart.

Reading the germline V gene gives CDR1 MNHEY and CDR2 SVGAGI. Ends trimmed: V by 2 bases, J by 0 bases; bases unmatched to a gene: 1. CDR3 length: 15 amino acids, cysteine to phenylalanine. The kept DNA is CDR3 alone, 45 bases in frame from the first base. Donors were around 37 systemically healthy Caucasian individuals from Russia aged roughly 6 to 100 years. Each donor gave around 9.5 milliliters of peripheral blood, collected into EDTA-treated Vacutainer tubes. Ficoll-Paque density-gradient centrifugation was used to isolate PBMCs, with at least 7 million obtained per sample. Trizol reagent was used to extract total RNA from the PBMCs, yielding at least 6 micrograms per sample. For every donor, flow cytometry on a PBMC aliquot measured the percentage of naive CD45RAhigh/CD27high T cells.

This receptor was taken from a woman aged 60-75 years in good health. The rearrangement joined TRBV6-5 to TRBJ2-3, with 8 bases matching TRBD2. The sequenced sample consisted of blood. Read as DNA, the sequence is TGTGCCAGCAGTTACCAGCGGGGGAGCACAGATACGCAGTATTTT. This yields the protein CASSYQRGSTDTQYF.